Listed here are 8 T cell receptor beta chains from one sample, sequenced in a study of blood T cells in healthy people across ages. The second PCR ran about 6 to 12 cycles with a sample-barcoded 5' primer and J-beta primers. TCRdb used MiXCR to reprocess the 5' RACE reads, holding one entry per CDR3 protein. The repertoire consists of about 700,000 distinct CDR3 sequences, with about 30% occurring once and the leading ten covering just over 15%. The sample comprised blood. Receptors originate from a woman over 75 in good health.

The chain carries TRBV12-3 or TRBV12-4 and TRBJ1-5; D may be TRBD1 (5 bases). The length of the CDR3 is 12 residues. Trimming took off 7 bases at V and 10 bases at J, with 14 bases between the two ends. This chain's CDR3 is CASTQGSGPQHF. The CDR3 nucleotides are TGTGCCAGCACCCAGGGAAGCGGCCCCCAGCATTTT.

As to this clonotype: Given a much more abundant clone one base away, this may be a read error. The rearrangement links TRBV11-2 to TRBJ2-4; possible D gene TRBD2, 6 bases. CDR1 is SGHAT, CDR2 FQNNGV, per germline. This CDR3 has 16 residues. CDR3 sequence: CASGLEPMGRKNIQYF. The CDR3 coding sequence is TGTGCCAGCGGCTTAGAGCCGATGGGGAGGAAAAACATTCAGTACTTC.

As for this clonotype: The junction does not match germline at one end; this may be a read error. CDR3 in amino acids: CASSVRAMNTGAFF. The CDR3, as DNA: TGTGCCAGTAGTGTCAGAGCTATGAACACTGGAGCTTTCTTT. The V call is TRBV19, the J call TRBJ1-1; the D is unclear. Per germline, CDR1 LNHDA and CDR2 SQIVND (reference sequence). CDR3 size: 14 residues.

A remark on this clonotype: A read error may produce the germline difference seen at one junction end. This chain connects TRBV7-9 to TRBJ1-2; 10 bases fit TRBD1. Germline V gene lookup returns CDR1 SEHNR and CDR2 FQNEAQ (reference sequence). This CDR3 comprises 16 residues. CDR3 nucleotide sequence: TGTGCCAGCAGCTCCACAGACAGGGGGCAGGACTATGGCTTCACCTTC. Translation gives CASSSTDRGQDYGFTF.

This clonotype has ten or more counts. The chain is built from TRBV29-1 and TRBJ1-2; unclear D gene. V was trimmed by 7 bases and J by 7 bases, leaving 16 bases between them. CDR1 SQVTM and CDR2 ANQGSEA come from the germline V gene. The CDR3 loop spans 12 amino acids. The CDR3 loop is CSAEIGLGGYTF. The DNA for the CDR3 is TGCAGCGCCGAGATTGGACTCGGTGGCTACACCTTC.

This clonotype was seen many times. This chain connects TRBV6-1 to TRBJ2-1, with D perhaps TRBD1 (6 bases). Germline CDR1 is MNHNS and CDR2 is SASEGT. This CDR3 is 14 amino acids long. The germline V and J ends were trimmed by 10 bases and 0 bases, with 13 bases remaining between them. The CDR3 protein is CATYSQGSYNEQFF. The CDR3 DNA reads as TGTGCCACATACTCACAGGGCTCCTACAATGAGCAGTTCTTC.

The chain is built from TRBV12-3 or TRBV12-4 and TRBJ2-3; no clear D gene. Trimming removed 5 bases from V and 4 bases from J, with 13 bases in between. This CDR3 is 14 amino acids long. The CDR3 reads CASSEPLSADTQYF. The CDR3 nucleotides are TGTGCCAGCAGTGAGCCACTGAGCGCAGATACGCAGTATTTT.

This chain uses TRBV6-1 with TRBJ1-5; 7 nucleotides agree with TRBD1. V shed 3 bases, J shed 10 bases, and the junction held 6 bases outside the gene matches. CDR3 size: 13 residues. Germline V CDR1 and CDR2: MNHNS, SASEGT. Here the CDR3 reads CASSDRGGPPQHF. In nucleotides, the CDR3 is TGTGCCAGCAGTGACAGGGGGGGACCTCCCCAGCATTTT.